One sample yielded the 10 T cell receptor beta chains listed below, sequenced in a study of blood T cell repertoires in COVID-19. The repertoire was sequenced with immunoSEQ multiplex PCR; TCRdb's copy has only in-frame clones and lacks some. The table has 18,000 or so clones, approximately 90% seen once. Sequences were obtained from peripheral blood. The receptors shown here come from a man aged 35-49 years with active COVID-19.

The chain joins TRBV7-6 to TRBJ2-7, with D possibly matching TRBD2 (5 bases). Germline V gene data show CDR1 as SGHVS and CDR2 as FNYEAQ. The V and J ends lost 5 bases and 2 bases respectively, with 19 bases between them. This CDR3 spans 16 amino acids. CDR3 protein: CASSPLQLADTYEQYF. The CDR3 DNA follows: TGTGCCAGCAGCCCCCTCCAGCTAGCCGATACCTACGAGCAGTACTTC. The full variable domain, rest sourced from reference TRBV7-6 and TRBJ2-7, is GAGVSQSPRYKVTKRGQDVALRCDPISGHVSLYWYRQALGQGPEFLTYFNYEAQQDKSGLPNDRFSAERPEGSISTLTIQRTEQRDSAMYRCASSPLQLADTYEQYFGPGTRLTVT.

The chain couples TRBV6-5 to TRBJ1-2, with 7 bases that match TRBD1. V was pared by 9 bases and J by 8 bases, with 15 bases of the junction left unmatched. From germline, CDR1 is MNHEY and CDR2 SVGAGI. The CDR3 contains 14 residues. CDR3 residues: CASSGLTGRKGYTF. The CDR3 DNA sequence: TGTGCCAGTTCTGGGCTGACAGGGAGAAAGGGCTACACCTTC.

The V call is TRBV6-5, the J call TRBJ1-1; TRBD1 agrees at 8 bases. The V gene's germline CDR1 is MNHEY and CDR2 SVGAGI. The CDR3 has 15 residues. J was trimmed by 4 bases and V by 1 base; bases with no gene match: 5. For the CDR3, the DNA is TGTGCCAGCAGTTACTGGCAGGGGGCGTCCACTGAAGCTTTCTTT. This codes for CASSYWQGASTEAFF.

For the CDR3, the DNA is TGTGCCAGCAGCTTCGACCCATTAGGGGCCGGGGAGCTGTTTTTT. It codes for CASSFDPLGAGELFF. The rearrangement joins TRBV7-9 to TRBJ2-2; maybe TRBD1 (5 bases). Germline assignment: CDR1 SEHNR and CDR2 FQNEAQ (reference sequence). The CDR3 is 15 amino acids. Trimming cost V 3 bases and J 6 bases, with 14 bases left between them. The variable domain in full, with the rest retrieved from reference TRBV7-9 and TRBJ2-2, is DTGVSQNPRHKITKRGQNVTFRCDPISEHNRLYWYRQTLGQGPEFLTYFQNEAQLEKSRLLSDRFSAERPKGSFSTLEIQRTEQGDSAMYLCASSFDPLGAGELFFGEGSRLTVL.

The V and J genes are TRBV4-1 and TRBJ1-2, with D maybe TRBD1 (5 bases). CDR3 size: 18 residues. V was clipped by 2 bases and J by 6 bases, with 25 bases between them. The germline CDR1 and CDR2 sequences are MGHRA and YSYEKL. This CDR3 is CASSQIVFPQQGGNGYTF. CDR3 sequence (DNA): TGCGCCAGCAGCCAAATAGTCTTCCCCCAGCAGGGAGGGAATGGCTACACCTTC.

This chain uses TRBV10-2 with TRBJ2-1; TRBD1 agrees at 9 bases. Trimming took 4 bases from V and 8 from J; bases not matched to a gene: 12. Germline values: CDR1 WSHSY, CDR2 SAAADI. This CDR3 is built from 16 residues. The CDR3, as DNA: TGCGCCAGCAGTGCCCCCTCGGACAGGGGTGTCGATGAGCAGTTCTTC. Protein product: CASSAPSDRGVDEQFF.

This chain connects TRBV18 to TRBJ1-6, with D unresolved. In germline, CDR1 is KGHSH, CDR2 LQKENI. The CDR3 sequence is 16 residues long. Trimming shortened V by 6 bases and J by 6 bases, and 18 bases separated the two germline ends. The DNA of the CDR3 is TGTGCCAGCTCGCCCTCGCGAGGTCAGATTAATTCACCCCTCCACTTT. It encodes CASSPSRGQINSPLHF.

This rearrangement joins TRBV6-2 or TRBV6-3 to TRBJ2-2; 9 nucleotides match TRBD2. In germline, CDR1 is MNHEY, CDR2 SVGEGT. This CDR3 is built from 15 residues. J lost 7 bases, V lost 2 bases, and 5 bases had no gene match. The CDR3 protein is CASSYSGRMVGELFF. DNA of the CDR3: TGTGCCAGCAGTTACAGCGGGAGGATGGTCGGGGAGCTGTTTTTT.

The rearrangement links TRBV11-2 to TRBJ2-6; D is unresolved. Germline CDR1 SGHAT, CDR2 FQNNGV. V lost 6 bases, J lost 0 bases, and 12 bases lay in between. The CDR3 runs to 16 residues. CDR3 DNA sequence: TGTGCCAGCAGGGCCCCGCGGTCCTCTGGGGCCAACGTCCTGACTTTC. Amino acid sequence: CASRAPRSSGANVLTF.

The genes are TRBV5-1 and TRBJ1-1; TRBD1 is a possible D gene (6 bases). The CDR3 sequence is 13 residues long. With 7 bases removed from V and 4 bases from J, the gap between germline ends came to 14 bases. Per the germline V gene, CDR1 is SGHRS and CDR2 is YFSETQ. The CDR3 sequence is CASGGGRGTEAFF. The CDR3 DNA sequence: TGCGCCAGCGGCGGGGGGCGGGGCACTGAAGCTTTCTTT.